This TCR beta chain was recorded in a study of Siglec-9 on CD8 T cells in melanoma. V shed 2 bases and J shed 7 bases, with 10 bases lying between them. The germline gives CDR1 SGDLS, CDR2 YYNGEE. This CDR3 comprises 13 residues. Study-level results: Siglec-9 reportedly marks and regulates an effector memory CD8+ T-cell subset apparently accumulating in melanoma tumors.

Regarding this clone: The antigen is not known.

Assay used: immunoSEQ multiplex PCR; TCRdb lists only in-frame clones, some missing. The table includes 25,000 to 35,000 clones, more than 80% detected once. Sequences were obtained from Siglec-9- CD8+ T cells sorted from blood. This receptor was identified in a human donor in good health. The genes are TRBV9 and TRBJ2-1; TRBD1 is a possible D gene (6 bases). The CDR3 nucleotides read TGTGCCAGCAGCGTTGGAGACAGGAATGAGCAGTTCTTC. It encodes CASSVGDRNEQFF.